The clone carrying this TCR beta chain appeared a few times. These data belong to a study of blood T cell repertoires in COVID-19. Study as a whole: Donors in the United States, Italy and Spain gave samples during acute or convalescent COVID-19. The cDNA or gDNA used as material had been derived from T cells, B-cell-depleted T cells, or PBMCs.

Produced via immunoSEQ multiplex PCR; TCRdb's table is partial and in-frame only. The sample shows roughly 130,000 clones, 84% of them seen only once. This CDR3 has 12 amino acids. V was cut by 7 bases and J by 8 bases, with 14 bases left in between. Germline CDR1 reads GTSNPN; CDR2 reads SVGIG (reference sequence). The chain couples TRBV30 to TRBJ2-2; maybe TRBD1 (5 bases). Sequenced: peripheral blood. This clonotype was obtained from a woman aged 30 to 39 who had recovered from COVID-19. As DNA, the CDR3 is TGTGCCTCTCGAAAAGGGGCTGGGGAGCTGTTTTTT. Its protein is CASRKGAGELFF.